The next 8 T cell receptor beta chains were all read from a single sample in a study of cytomegalovirus exposure and HLA in healthy donors. The PCR used 60 Vbeta and 13 Jbeta primers. Profiled with immunoSEQ multiplex PCR; TCRdb holds only in-frame clones, not every one. The record lists around 78,000 clones, of which the ten most abundant hold 3% to 4.5%. The sample was PBMCs. Receptors originate from a man aged 18 to 30 in good health and CMV-seropositive.

The V call is TRBV9, the J call TRBJ1-3; D is ambiguous. CDR3 length equals 14 residues. Germline values: CDR1 SGDLS, CDR2 YYNGEE. The V end lost 0 bases, the J end lost 4 bases, and 8 bases lay between the germline ends. CDR3 loop: CASSVARSGNTIYF. CDR3 coding DNA: TGTGCCAGCAGCGTAGCCCGGTCCGGAAACACCATATATTTT.

The genes are TRBV11-2 and TRBJ2-2; 11 positions agree with TRBD2. V lost 4 bases to trimming and J lost 5 bases; unmatched junction nucleotides: 15. This CDR3 is 19 amino acids long. Germline loops: CDR1 SGHAT, CDR2 FQNNGV. CDR3 nucleotides: TGTGCCAGCAGCTCGTCGATATTTAGCGGGAGGGCGTATACCGGGGAGCTGTTTTTT. It codes for CASSSSIFSGRAYTGELFF.

The chain combines TRBV27 with TRBJ1-1; TRBD1 agrees at 8 bases. Trimming cost V 6 bases and J 4 bases; bases outside gene matches: 7. CDR1 MNHEY and CDR2 SMNVEV come from the germline V gene (reference sequence). CDR3 length: 14 residues. The CDR3 bases are TGTGCCAGCAGCCGACAGGGGAGGTTCACTGAAGCTTTCTTT. Translated: CASSRQGRFTEAFF.

This chain links TRBV19 with TRBJ2-7; D gene unclear. Germline values: CDR1 LNHDA, CDR2 SQIVND (reference sequence). V lost 3 bases and J 2 bases, leaving 11 bases between the germline ends. The CDR3 is made up of 14 amino acids. CDR3 sequence (DNA): TGTGCCAGTAGTATTATGACACCTGCCTACGAGCAGTACTTC. Translating gives CASSIMTPAYEQYF.

This chain uses TRBV19 with TRBJ1-2, with D maybe TRBD1 (5 bases). The CDR3 extends over 16 amino acids. CDR1 is LNHDA, CDR2 SQIVND, per germline (reference sequence). The germline V and J ends were trimmed by 10 bases and 2 bases, with 23 bases remaining between them. CDR3 sequence: CATLADWQGPNYGYTF. CDR3 sequence (DNA): TGTGCCACCCTCGCTGATTGGCAGGGCCCAAACTATGGCTACACCTTC.

V is TRBV7-9 and J is TRBJ1-6, with D unresolved. The V gene's germline CDR1 is SEHNR and CDR2 FQNEAQ (reference sequence). Trimming pared 2 bases from V and 4 bases from J, leaving 6 bases between. CDR3 length: 14 amino acids. CDR3 sequence reads: CASSLLTYNSPLHF. The CDR3 DNA follows: TGTGCCAGCAGCTTACTAACGTATAATTCACCCCTCCACTTT.

CDR3 coding DNA: TGTGCCAGCAGCTTGGGACAGTACACTGAAGCTTTCTTT. This sequence encodes CASSLGQYTEAFF. This rearrangement joins TRBV11-3 to TRBJ1-1; 7 bases match TRBD1. The CDR3 loop spans 13 amino acids. The V segment lost 3 bases and the J segment 3 bases; nucleotides outside the gene matches: 1. CDR1 and CDR2 (germline): SGHNT, YENEEA.

The chain combines TRBV19 with TRBJ1-5, with TRBD1 as a possible D gene (6 bases). V was cut by 7 bases and J by 3 bases, with 10 bases left in between. Per the germline V gene, CDR1 is LNHDA and CDR2 is SQIVND (reference sequence). This CDR3 contains 13 residues. CDR3: CASKGGANQPQHF. The CDR3 bases are TGTGCCAGTAAAGGGGGGGCCAATCAGCCCCAGCATTTT.